One and the same sample provided the 21 T cell receptor beta chains below, sequenced in a study of vaccination and CD4 T cells after COVID-19. Scientists ran DNA taken from cultured CD4+ T cells through the Oncomine TCR Beta short-read assay for sequencing. TCRdb re-analysed the PCR reads in MiXCR, keeping a single row per CDR3 protein. The sample yields 9,300 or so distinct CDR3 sequences, about half seen once. The treatment was: 10-day PBMC culture with coronavirus spike peptide pools or control peptides (ViraFEST assay). No antigen has been assigned to these receptors. The sequenced sample consisted of CD4+ T cells from blood, cultured in vitro. These receptors originate from a human donor who had recovered from COVID-19.

V and J are TRBV25-1 and TRBJ1-2; the D is unclear. Germline values: CDR1 MGHDK, CDR2 SYGVNS. This CDR3 contains 12 residues. The ends were cut back, 3 bases at V and 0 bases at J, with 2 bases in the middle. The CDR3 sequence: CASSDTNYGYTF. CDR3 nucleotides: TGTGCCAGCAGTGACACTAACTATGGCTACACCTTC.

This chain connects TRBV2 to TRBJ1-2; D is undetermined. This CDR3 region has 11 residues. The germline V gene encodes CDR1 SNHLY and CDR2 FYNNEI. V lost 5 bases to trimming and J lost 2 bases, with 3 bases between them. The CDR3: CASSPNYGYTF. CDR3 in DNA: TGTGCCAGCAGTCCGAACTATGGCTACACCTTC.

The J gene is TRBJ2-3, the V gene TRBV7-2; D uncertain. The germline CDR1 and CDR2 sequences are SGHTA and FQGNSA. V was shortened by 5 bases and J by 6 bases, with 9 bases between the two germline ends. The CDR3 loop spans 12 amino acids. Written as DNA, the CDR3 is TGTGCCAGCAGCCCCCGCAGGGATACGCAGTATTTT. It is translated as CASSPRRDTQYF.

This chain uses TRBV6-1 with TRBJ1-1, with D hard to call. V was shortened by 2 bases and J by 11 bases, with 12 bases between the two germline ends. The CDR3 extends over 12 amino acids. Germline V gives CDR1 MNHNS, CDR2 SASEGT. The CDR3 spells CASSELGTGAFF. The CDR3 DNA reads TGTGCCAGCAGTGAATTAGGTACGGGGGCTTTCTTT.

This sequence joins TRBV24-1 and TRBJ1-2, with TRBD1 matching over 8 bases. Trimming at V came to 3 bases and at J to 14 bases, leaving 10 bases not matched to a gene. Germline values: CDR1 KGHDR, CDR2 SFDVKD. The CDR3 is made up of 13 amino acids. In DNA form, the CDR3 reads TGTGCCACCAGTGATACGCAGACAGGGGCGGGGACCTTC. Its protein is CATSDTQTGAGTF.

The gene calls are TRBV6-2 or TRBV6-3 and TRBJ1-6; D is unresolved. The germline V gene encodes CDR1 MNHEY and CDR2 SVGEGT. Trimming took off 4 bases at V and 0 bases at J, with 10 bases between the two ends. CDR3 size: 16 residues. The CDR3 here is CASSWAAFSYNSPLHF. CDR3 coding DNA: TGTGCCAGCAGTTGGGCTGCTTTCTCCTATAATTCACCCCTCCACTTT.

This clonotype was detected only a few times. The rearrangement joins TRBV6-1 to TRBJ2-2, with D possibly matching TRBD1 (7 bases). The germline V gene has CDR1 MNHNS and CDR2 SASEGT. The germline V and J ends were trimmed by 8 bases and 5 bases, with 18 bases remaining between them. The CDR3 spans 15 residues. The CDR3 loop is CASEAGGLNTGELFF. The CDR3 DNA follows: TGTGCCAGCGAGGCAGGGGGGCTTAATACCGGGGAGCTGTTTTTT.

This clonotype was observed a few times. The chain employs TRBV2 and TRBJ1-1; 9 nucleotides match TRBD1. CDR3 length equals 14 residues. Germline CDR1 reads SNHLY; CDR2 reads FYNNEI. Losses at the gene ends were 10 bases for V and 3 bases for J; bases not matched to a gene: 9. The CDR3 DNA reads TGTGCCACTTCCTCGGACAGGGGTGACACTGAAGCTTTCTTT. It specifies CATSSDRGDTEAFF. Combining the CDR3 with reference TRBV2 and TRBJ1-1 gives the whole variable domain EPEVTQTPSHQVTQMGQEVILRCVPISNHLYFYWYRQILGQKVEFLVSFYNNEISEKSEIFDDQFSVERPDGSNFTLKIRSTKLEDSAMYFCATSSDRGDTEAFFGQGTRLTVV.

V usage is TRBV30 and J usage is TRBJ2-7; D might be TRBD1 (6 bases). Trimming took off 3 bases at V and 6 bases at J, with 18 bases between the two ends. Germline V lookup: CDR1 GTSNPN, CDR2 SVGIG (reference sequence). This CDR3 spans 14 amino acids. The CDR3 DNA reads as TGTGCCTGGAGCCAGGGGACGGGCTTTGGCGAGCAGTACTTC. As protein: CAWSQGTGFGEQYF.

The chain has TRBV2 and TRBJ2-3; no clear D gene. Germline V gives CDR1 SNHLY, CDR2 FYNNEI. The CDR3 sequence is 13 residues long. V shed 6 bases and J shed 3 bases, with 10 bases lying between them. Here the CDR3 reads CASRVEGTDTQYF. For the CDR3, the DNA is TGTGCCAGCAGAGTTGAAGGGACAGATACGCAGTATTTT. Together with reference TRBV2 and TRBJ2-3, the CDR3 gives the full variable domain: EPEVTQTPSHQVTQMGQEVILRCVPISNHLYFYWYRQILGQKVEFLVSFYNNEISEKSEIFDDQFSVERPDGSNFTLKIRSTKLEDSAMYFCASRVEGTDTQYFGPGTRLTVL.

V and J are TRBV20-1 and TRBJ1-1; maybe TRBD1 (6 bases). This CDR3 has 13 amino acids. Per the germline V gene, CDR1 is DFQATT and CDR2 is SNEGSKA (reference sequence). V gave up 6 bases and J gave up 0 bases, with 11 bases separating them. CDR3 region: CSAPTGMNTEAFF. The CDR3 DNA reads as TGCAGTGCCCCGACAGGCATGAACACTGAAGCTTTCTTT.

This clonotype was seen more than once but under ten times. The V gene is TRBV5-4, the J gene TRBJ1-2; D is ambiguous. Germline V CDR1 and CDR2: SGHNT, YYREEE (reference sequence). CDR3 length equals 11 residues. Trimming took off 3 bases at V and 10 bases at J, with 10 bases between the two ends. CDR3 coding DNA: TGTGCCAGCAGCTCAAACTCGGACTACACCTTC. Translated, it gives CASSSNSDYTF. The full variable domain, rest sourced from reference TRBV5-4 and TRBJ1-2, is ETGVTQSPTHLIKTRGQQVTLRCSSQSGHNTVSWYQQALGQGPQFIFQYYREEENGRGNFPPRFSGLQFPNYSSELNVNALELDDSALYLCASSSNSDYTFGSGTRLTVV.

In this sample, this clonotype turned up a few times. The chain employs TRBV6-1 and TRBJ2-2; TRBD2 aligns across 16 bases. The CDR3 is 18 residues long. The ends lost 7 bases at V and 6 bases at J; junction bases unmatched: 11. CDR1 MNHNS and CDR2 SASEGT come from the germline V gene. CDR3 region: CASNIRGTSGGASGELFF. The CDR3, as DNA: TGTGCCAGCAATATCCGCGGGACTAGCGGGGGGGCTTCCGGGGAGCTGTTTTTT.

This clonotype showed up just a few times. The chain is built from TRBV9 and TRBJ1-2; D is possibly TRBD1 (5 bases). V was clipped by 0 bases and J by 8 bases, with 14 bases between them. This CDR3 is 14 amino acids long. In germline, CDR1 is SGDLS, CDR2 YYNGEE. The CDR3 is CASSVDGRDGGYTF. The DNA for the CDR3 is TGTGCCAGCAGCGTAGACGGCAGGGATGGAGGCTACACCTTC.

This clonotype appeared a few times. This rearrangement joins TRBV5-5 to TRBJ1-3; a weak D match, TRBD1 (6 bases). Trimming stripped 0 bases from V and 2 bases from J, with 9 bases between. The CDR3 spans 15 residues. Germline V gene data show CDR1 as SGHKS and CDR2 as YYEKEE (reference sequence). This CDR3 is CASSLEGGTGNTIYF. The CDR3 region has the DNA TGTGCCAGCAGCTTGGAGGGGGGAACTGGAAACACCATATATTTT.

The chain couples TRBV24-1 to TRBJ2-2; 8 bases match TRBD1. Per germline, CDR1 KGHDR and CDR2 SFDVKD. Trimming took 5 bases from V and 5 from J; bases not matched to a gene: 9. The CDR3 runs 16 residues. The CDR3 here is CATSGQGQGGTGELFF. For the CDR3, the DNA is TGTGCCACCAGTGGACAAGGACAGGGCGGGACCGGGGAGCTGTTTTTT.

This clonotype occurred a few times. The chain is built from TRBV7-2 and TRBJ1-1; 8 bases match TRBD1. CDR1 is SGHTA, CDR2 FQGNSA, per germline. CDR3 length: 15 residues. Trimming took 5 bases from V and 2 from J; bases not matched to a gene: 7. The CDR3 reads CASSPRGQDNTEAFF. CDR3 nucleotides: TGTGCCAGCAGCCCCCGGGGACAGGACAACACTGAAGCTTTCTTT.

The rearrangement uses TRBV28 and TRBJ1-1; D perhaps matches TRBD1 (5 bases). This CDR3 has 13 residues. V shed 6 bases and J shed 4 bases, with 12 bases lying between them. Germline assignment: CDR1 MDHEN and CDR2 SYDVKM. CDR3 sequence: CASRRGVVTEAFF. The CDR3 DNA is TGTGCCAGCAGACGAGGGGTTGTCACTGAAGCTTTCTTT.

This clonotype has just one count. J is TRBJ2-1 and V is TRBV20-1; D unresolved. The CDR3 length is 12 residues. CDR1 DFQATT and CDR2 SNEGSKA come from the germline V gene (reference sequence). Trimming cost V 3 bases and J 9 bases, with 12 bases left between them. CDR3 sequence (DNA): TGCAGTGCTAGGATGGGGTTCGGTGAGCAGTTCTTC. It encodes CSARMGFGEQFF.

The chain carries TRBV21-1 and TRBJ2-2; the table's D gene call, TRBD1, was not cross checked with the DNA. TRBV21-1 is an annotated pseudogene. CDR3 length equals 18 residues. The CDR3 sequence is CASSKEDGGDRDTGELFF. The CDR3 nucleotides are TGTGCCAGCAGCAAGGAGGACGGGGGGGACAGGGACACCGGGGAGCTGTTTTTT.

The chain is built from TRBV21-1 and TRBJ1-1. TRBV21-1 is classified as a pseudogene. CDR3 length: 16 residues. The CDR3: CASSPGGRIMNTEAFF. In DNA, the CDR3 is TGTGCCAGCAGCCCCGGCGGGAGGATAATGAACACTGAAGCTTTCTTT.